A selection of T cell receptor beta chains follows, all from one sample in a study of tumor-infiltrating lymphocytes in localized non-small cell lung cancer. Clones were sequenced by immunoSEQ multiplex PCR, and TCRdb holds only the in-frame ones, with some missing. The table records some 15,000 clones, roughly 80% of them present only once. The sequenced sample was lung tumor tissue. These receptors originate from a human donor with non-small cell lung cancer. CDR3s include the opening cysteine and the closing phenylalanine or tryptophan. A D gene is named only where the DNA matches it firmly. Only part of the rows carry a size: once, few, many, or a class if the clone is expanded.

few	NA	TRBV6-1	TRBJ1-3	CASSEASASGNTIYF	TGTGCCAGCAGTGAAGCGTCCGCTTCTGGAAACACCATATATTTT
NA	TRBD1	TRBV19	TRBJ1-1	CASVAGTENNEAFF	TGTGCCAGCGTAGCGGGGACAGAGAATAATGAAGCTTTCTTT
NA	NA	TRBV11-2	TRBJ2-1	CASSLRLVDDNEQFF	TGTGCCAGCAGCTTACGACTAGTGGACGACAATGAGCAGTTCTTC
NA	TRBD1	TRBV6-1	TRBJ1-2	CASRLGTGGGYTF	TGTGCCAGCAGGCTCGGGACAGGGGGTGGCTACACCTTC
NA	NA	TRBV4-2	TRBJ2-2	CASSQEIGANTGELFF	TGTGCCAGCAGCCAAGAGATAGGGGCGAACACCGGGGAGCTGTTTTTT
NA	TRBD1	TRBV7-8	TRBJ2-5	CASSLQTGEETQYF	TGTGCCAGCAGCTTACAGACAGGGGAAGAGACCCAGTACTTC
NA	NA	TRBV2	TRBJ1-2	CASSPDGNYGYTF	TGTGCCAGCAGCCCGGACGGGAACTATGGCTACACCTTC
few	NA	TRBV27	TRBJ2-4	CASSLHVNRGIQYF	TGTGCCAGCAGTTTGCACGTAAATAGGGGCATTCAGTACTTC
NA	NA	TRBV2	TRBJ1-4	CASEQATNEKLFF	TGTGCCAGCGAACAGGCAACTAATGAAAAACTGTTTTTT
NA	NA	TRBV7-2	TRBJ2-3	CASSSQLHFTDTQYF	TGTGCCAGCAGCTCTCAACTACACTTCACAGATACGCAGTATTTT
NA	NA	TRBV30	TRBJ1-3	CAWSVAGPGNTIYF	TGTGCCTGGAGTGTAGCCGGGCCTGGAAACACCATATATTTT
NA	NA	TRBV2	TRBJ1-3	CASSELRTAGNTIYF	TGTGCCAGCAGTGAACTCAGGACCGCCGGAAACACCATATATTTT
NA	NA	TRBV29-1	TRBJ1-1	CSVRTAAEAFF	TGCAGCGTTAGGACAGCCGCCGAAGCTTTCTTT
NA	TRBD2	TRBV28	TRBJ2-1	CASSPTSGGYNEQFF	TGTGCCAGCAGTCCAACTAGCGGGGGGTACAATGAGCAGTTCTTC
NA	NA	TRBV2	TRBJ2-4	CASSVLDIQYF	TGTGCCAGCAGTGTCTTGGACATTCAGTACTTC
few	TRBD1	TRBV6-1	TRBJ1-1	CASSEWGTGLEAFF	TGTGCCAGCAGTGAATGGGGGACAGGGCTTGAAGCTTTCTTT
NA	NA	TRBV9	TRBJ2-6	CASSVAEKRSGANVLTF	TGTGCCAGCAGCGTAGCAGAGAAACGCTCTGGGGCCAACGTCCTGACTTTC
medium-sized	NA	TRBV4-2	TRBJ1-5	CASSQESRILNQPQHF	TGTGCCAGCAGCCAAGAATCCCGGATCCTAAATCAGCCCCAGCATTTT
NA	TRBD1	TRBV27	TRBJ1-4	CASRAGGPANEKLFF	TGTGCCAGCAGGGCAGGGGGCCCAGCTAATGAAAAACTGTTTTTT
once	TRBD1	TRBV27	TRBJ2-2	CASSQVGTGGYSNTGELFF	TGTGCCAGCAGCCAAGTCGGGACAGGGGGCTATTCGAACACCGGGGAGCTGTTTTTT
NA	NA	TRBV20-1	TRBJ2-5	CSARQETQYF	TGCAGTGCTAGACAAGAGACCCAGTACTTC